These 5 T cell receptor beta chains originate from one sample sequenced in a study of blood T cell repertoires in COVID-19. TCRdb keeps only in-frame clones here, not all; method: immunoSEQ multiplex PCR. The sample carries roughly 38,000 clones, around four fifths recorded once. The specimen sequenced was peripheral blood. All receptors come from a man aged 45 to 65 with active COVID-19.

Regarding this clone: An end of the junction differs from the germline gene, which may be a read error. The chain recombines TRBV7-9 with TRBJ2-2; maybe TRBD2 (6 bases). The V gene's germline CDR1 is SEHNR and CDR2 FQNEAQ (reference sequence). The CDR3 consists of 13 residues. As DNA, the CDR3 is TGTGCCAGCAGCGTAGCGGAGGGCGGGGAGCTGTTTTTT. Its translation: CASSVAEGGELFF.

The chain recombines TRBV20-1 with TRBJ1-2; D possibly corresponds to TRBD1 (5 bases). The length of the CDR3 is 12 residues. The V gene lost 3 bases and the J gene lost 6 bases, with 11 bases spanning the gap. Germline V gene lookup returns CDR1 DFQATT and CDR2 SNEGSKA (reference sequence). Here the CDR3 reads CSASVGEDGYTF. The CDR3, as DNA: TGCAGTGCTAGTGTAGGGGAGGATGGCTACACCTTC.

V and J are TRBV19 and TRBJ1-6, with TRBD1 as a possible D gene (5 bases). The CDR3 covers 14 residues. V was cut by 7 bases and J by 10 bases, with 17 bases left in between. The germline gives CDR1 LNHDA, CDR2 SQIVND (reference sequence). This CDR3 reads CASTTAGRGSPLHF. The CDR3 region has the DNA TGTGCCAGTACAACTGCAGGGCGTGGATCACCCCTCCACTTT.

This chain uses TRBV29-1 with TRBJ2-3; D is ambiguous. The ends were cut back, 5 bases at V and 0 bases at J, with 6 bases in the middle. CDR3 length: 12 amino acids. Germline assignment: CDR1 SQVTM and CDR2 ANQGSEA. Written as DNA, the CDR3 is TGCAGCGTTACAGAAAGCACAGATACGCAGTATTTT. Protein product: CSVTESTDTQYF.

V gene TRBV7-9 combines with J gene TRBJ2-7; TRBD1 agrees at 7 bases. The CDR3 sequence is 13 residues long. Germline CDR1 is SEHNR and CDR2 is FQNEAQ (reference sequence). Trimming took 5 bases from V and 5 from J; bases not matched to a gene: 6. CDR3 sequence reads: CASSPRDSHEQYF. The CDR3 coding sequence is TGTGCCAGCAGCCCCAGGGACAGCCACGAGCAGTACTTC.